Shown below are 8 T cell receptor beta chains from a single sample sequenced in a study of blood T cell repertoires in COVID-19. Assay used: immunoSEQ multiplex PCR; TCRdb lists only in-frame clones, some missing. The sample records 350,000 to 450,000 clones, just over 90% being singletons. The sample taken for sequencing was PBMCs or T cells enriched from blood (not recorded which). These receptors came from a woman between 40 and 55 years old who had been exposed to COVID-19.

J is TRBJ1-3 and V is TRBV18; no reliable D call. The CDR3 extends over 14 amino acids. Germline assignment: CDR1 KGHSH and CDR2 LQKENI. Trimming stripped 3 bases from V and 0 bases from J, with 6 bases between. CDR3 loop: CASSPEGSGNTIYF. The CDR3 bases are TGTGCCAGCTCACCTGAGGGCTCTGGAAACACCATATATTTT. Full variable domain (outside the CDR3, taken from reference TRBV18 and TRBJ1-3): NAGVMQNPRHLVRRRGQEARLRCSPMKGHSHVYWYRQLPEEGLKFMVYLQKENIIDESGMPKERFSAEFPKEGPSILRIQQVVRGDSAAYFCASSPEGSGNTIYFGEGSWLTVV.

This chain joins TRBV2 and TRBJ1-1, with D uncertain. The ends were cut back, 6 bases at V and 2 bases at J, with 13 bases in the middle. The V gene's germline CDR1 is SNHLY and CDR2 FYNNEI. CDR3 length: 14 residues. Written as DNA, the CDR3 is TGTGCCAGCAGATCGGGGAGGCTAAACACTGAAGCTTTCTTT. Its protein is CASRSGRLNTEAFF.

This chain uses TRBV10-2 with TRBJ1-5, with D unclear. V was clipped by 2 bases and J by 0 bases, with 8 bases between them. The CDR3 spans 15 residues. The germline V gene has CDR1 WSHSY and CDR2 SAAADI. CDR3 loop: CASSEGPYSNQPQHF. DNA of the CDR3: TGCGCCAGCAGTGAGGGGCCGTATAGCAATCAGCCCCAGCATTTT.

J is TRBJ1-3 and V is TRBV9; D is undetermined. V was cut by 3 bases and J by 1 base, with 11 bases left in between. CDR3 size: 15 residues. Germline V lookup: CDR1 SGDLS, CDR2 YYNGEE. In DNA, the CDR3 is TGTGCCAGCAGCGAGGGAGGTGGATCTGGAAACACCATATATTTT. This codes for CASSEGGGSGNTIYF.

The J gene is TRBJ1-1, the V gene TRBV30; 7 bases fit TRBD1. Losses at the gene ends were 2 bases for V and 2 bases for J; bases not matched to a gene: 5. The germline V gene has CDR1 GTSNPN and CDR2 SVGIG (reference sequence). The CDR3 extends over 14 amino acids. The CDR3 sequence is CAWSRDSRNTEAFF. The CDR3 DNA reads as TGTGCCTGGAGTCGGGACAGCAGAAACACTGAAGCTTTCTTT.

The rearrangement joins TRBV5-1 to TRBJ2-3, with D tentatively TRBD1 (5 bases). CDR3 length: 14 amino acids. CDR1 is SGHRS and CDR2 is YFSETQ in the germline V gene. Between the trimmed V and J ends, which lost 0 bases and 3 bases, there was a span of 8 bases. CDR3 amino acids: CASSLAGPTDTQYF. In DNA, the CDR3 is TGCGCCAGCAGCTTGGCAGGGCCGACAGATACGCAGTATTTT.

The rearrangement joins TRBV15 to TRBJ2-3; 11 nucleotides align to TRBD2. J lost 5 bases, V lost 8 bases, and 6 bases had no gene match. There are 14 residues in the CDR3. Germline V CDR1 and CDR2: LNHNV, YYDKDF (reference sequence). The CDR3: CATSNGLAGDTQYF. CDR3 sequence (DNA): TGTGCCACCTCCAACGGACTAGCGGGAGATACGCAGTATTTT.

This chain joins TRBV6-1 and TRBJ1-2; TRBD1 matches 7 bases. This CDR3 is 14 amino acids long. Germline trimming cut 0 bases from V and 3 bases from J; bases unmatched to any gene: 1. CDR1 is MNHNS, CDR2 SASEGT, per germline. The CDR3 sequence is CASSEAGQHYGYTF. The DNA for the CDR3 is TGTGCCAGCAGTGAAGCGGGACAGCACTATGGCTACACCTTC.